The next 26 T cell receptor beta chains were all read from a single sample in a study of CD8 T cells in Susac syndrome. RNA amounts of roughly 0.45 to 1 ug underwent reverse transcription with random hexamers. Each CDR3 protein gets one entry after TCRdb re-called the immunoSEQ multiplex PCR reads with MiXCR. Of about 300,000 distinct CDR3 sequences listed, 85% are singletons. Sequencing used CD8+ T cells from PBMCs. The receptors were sampled from a human donor with multiple sclerosis.

V is TRBV12-3 or TRBV12-4 and J is TRBJ2-1; TRBD2 matches 7 bases. This CDR3 spans 15 amino acids. With V trimmed by 3 bases and J by 4 bases, 6 bases remained unmatched. The CDR3 here is CASSFATSAYNEQFF. In DNA, the CDR3 is TGTGCCAGCAGTTTCGCTACTAGCGCATACAATGAGCAGTTCTTC.

J is TRBJ1-4 and V is TRBV12-3 or TRBV12-4, with a tentative D call TRBD1 (6 bases). The length of the CDR3 is 17 residues. V was pared by 4 bases and J by 1 base, with 16 bases between. CDR3 in DNA: TGTGCCAGCAGTTGGCCACGGACCAGGGGAACTAATGAAAAACTGTTTTTT. As protein: CASSWPRTRGTNEKLFF.

This chain's CDR3 is CASSYSWPQTANTGELFF. CDR3 sequence (DNA): TGTGCCAGCAGTTACTCGTGGCCTCAGACAGCGAACACCGGGGAGCTGTTTTTT. V gene TRBV6-5 combines with J gene TRBJ2-2; possibly TRBD1 for D (5 bases). The CDR3 length is 18 residues. The germline V gene encodes CDR1 MNHEY and CDR2 SVGAGI. V shed 0 bases and J shed 0 bases, with 14 bases lying between them.

V and J are TRBV5-1 and TRBJ2-1; D might be TRBD1 (5 bases). Deletions cut 4 bases from V and 0 bases from J, with 14 bases between. The germline V gene has CDR1 SGHRS and CDR2 YFSETQ. The CDR3 runs 16 residues. CDR3 region: CASSADTKYSYNEQFF. As DNA, the CDR3 is TGCGCCAGCAGCGCGGACACTAAATACTCCTACAATGAGCAGTTCTTC.

This clonotype appeared many times. V and J are TRBV5-5 and TRBJ2-4, with 11 positions matching TRBD1. This CDR3 spans 16 amino acids. Trimming removed 2 bases from V and 2 bases from J; junction bases left unmatched: 3. CDR1 is SGHKS and CDR2 is YYEKEE in the germline V gene (reference sequence). The CDR3 DNA reads as TGTGCCAGCAGCTTCAGGACAGGGGGCTCCAAAAACATTCAGTACTTC. Its translation is CASSFRTGGSKNIQYF. Using reference TRBV5-5 and TRBJ2-4 for the parts outside the CDR3, the full variable domain is DAGVTQSPTHLIKTRGQQVTLRCSPISGHKSVSWYQQVLGQGPQFIFQYYEKEERGRGNFPDRFSARQFPNYSSELNVNALLLGDSALYLCASSFRTGGSKNIQYFGAGTRLSVL.

The table lists this clonotype with a few counts. The genes are TRBV7-9 and TRBJ2-7; 9 nucleotides match TRBD1. Germline CDR1 is SEHNR and CDR2 is FQNEAQ (reference sequence). Trimming took 4 bases from V and 4 from J; bases not matched to a gene: 5. The length of the CDR3 is 14 residues. This chain's CDR3 is CASSSRDRDYEQYF. For the CDR3, the DNA is TGTGCCAGCAGCTCCCGGGACAGGGATTACGAGCAGTACTTC.

The V and J genes are TRBV25-1 and TRBJ2-1; no clear D. V was shortened by 7 bases and J by 5 bases, with 9 bases between the two germline ends. Germline V gives CDR1 MGHDK, CDR2 SYGVNS. CDR3 length equals 12 residues. The CDR3: CASTHLHNEQFF. The CDR3, as DNA: TGTGCCAGCACCCACTTGCACAATGAGCAGTTCTTC.

J is TRBJ2-6 and V is TRBV11-1, with 10 bases matching TRBD1. The V and J ends lost 5 bases and 2 bases, in that order; junction bases with no gene match: 15. CDR3 size: 20 residues. Germline values: CDR1 SGHAT, CDR2 FQDESV (reference sequence). CDR3 residues: CASSHFGFRDRGAGANVLTF. CDR3 coding DNA: TGTGCCAGCAGCCACTTTGGGTTCCGGGACAGGGGAGCTGGGGCCAACGTCCTGACTTTC.

In this sample, this clonotype turned up a few times. V is TRBV6-2 or TRBV6-3 and J is TRBJ2-7; maybe TRBD2 (6 bases). This CDR3 comprises 16 residues. Trimming shortened V by 2 bases and J by 4 bases, and 18 bases separated the two germline ends. The germline V gene has CDR1 MNHEY and CDR2 SVGEGT. The CDR3 DNA reads as TGTGCCAGCAGTTACCGCGGGGAAGCCCCCCATTACGAGCAGTACTTC. Residues: CASSYRGEAPHYEQYF.

The chain combines TRBV28 with TRBJ2-2, with unresolved D. Germline lookup yields CDR1 MDHEN and CDR2 SYDVKM. This CDR3 spans 16 amino acids. V gave up 1 base and J gave up 0 bases, with 9 bases separating them. CDR3 protein: CASSLSLNANTGELFF. CDR3 coding DNA: TGTGCCAGCAGTTTATCACTGAACGCGAACACCGGGGAGCTGTTTTTT.

This clonotype was counted a few times. This sequence joins TRBV29-1 and TRBJ2-7; the D is unclear. The CDR3 loop spans 14 amino acids. CDR1 and CDR2 from the germline V gene are SQVTM and ANQGSEA. Trimming removed 4 bases at V and 2 bases at J, with 15 bases between. The CDR3 here is CSVGWAQEPYEQYF. The DNA of the CDR3 is TGCAGCGTTGGGTGGGCCCAGGAGCCCTACGAGCAGTACTTC.

This clonotype was seen a few times. V usage is TRBV11-2 and J usage is TRBJ1-1; D gene ambiguous. CDR1 is SGHAT, CDR2 FQNNGV, per germline. This CDR3 spans 15 amino acids. V lost 2 bases, J lost 2 bases, and 12 bases lay in between. The chain's CDR3 is CASSLPPELNTEAFF. DNA for the CDR3: TGTGCCAGCAGCTTACCACCTGAACTTAACACTGAAGCTTTCTTT.

The V call is TRBV28, the J call TRBJ2-7; D is unresolved. Germline V gene data show CDR1 as MDHEN and CDR2 as SYDVKM. There are 14 residues in the CDR3. V lost 2 bases, J lost 0 bases, and 8 bases lay in between. CDR3 coding DNA: TGTGCCAGCAGTTTAGCCAGATACTCCTACGAGCAGTACTTC. Its translation: CASSLARYSYEQYF.

The rearrangement uses TRBV5-6 and TRBJ2-3; 10 nucleotides match TRBD2. V dropped 0 bases and J dropped 4; count of bases not matched to a gene: 8. This CDR3 contains 17 residues. Germline loops: CDR1 SGHDT, CDR2 YYEEEE. CDR3 nucleotide sequence: TGTGCCAGCAGCTTGGAAGATACGAGCGGGAGGGCAGATACGCAGTATTTT. Protein: CASSLEDTSGRADTQYF.

The chain recombines TRBV28 with TRBJ2-1; perhaps TRBD2 as D (5 bases). This CDR3 has 14 amino acids. Trimming cost V 2 bases and J 0 bases, with 5 bases left between them. Germline assignment: CDR1 MDHEN and CDR2 SYDVKM. The CDR3 sequence: CASSLTSSYNEQFF. CDR3 nucleotides: TGTGCCAGCAGTTTAACTAGCTCCTACAATGAGCAGTTCTTC. The full variable domain, rest sourced from reference TRBV28 and TRBJ2-1, is DVKVTQSSRYLVKRTGEKVFLECVQDMDHENMFWYRQDPGLGLRLIYFSYDVKMKEKGDIPEGYSVSREKKERFSLILESASTNQTSMYLCASSLTSSYNEQFFGPGTRLTVL.

The gene calls are TRBV7-9 and TRBJ2-1; 13 nucleotides align to TRBD2. This CDR3 spans 19 amino acids. Germline lookup yields CDR1 SEHNR and CDR2 FQNEAQ (reference sequence). V lost 5 bases and J lost 8; bases outside the gene matches: 18. DNA of the CDR3: TGTGCCAGCAGCGTACGTACTAGCGGGAGGGCCTCGAGGATGGATGAGCAGTTCTTC. Its translation is CASSVRTSGRASRMDEQFF.

The CDR3 reads CASSIGPVFNTEAFF. In DNA form, the CDR3 reads TGTGCCAGTAGTATAGGCCCGGTCTTTAACACTGAAGCTTTCTTT. V gene TRBV19 combines with J gene TRBJ1-1, with D unresolved. This CDR3 region has 15 residues. Trimming took 1 base from V and 2 from J, leaving 11 bases between them. CDR1 is LNHDA, CDR2 SQIVND, per germline (reference sequence).

The chain's CDR3 is CASSWEASGELFF. The CDR3 DNA reads TGTGCCAGCAGCTGGGAGGCCTCCGGGGAGCTGTTTTTT. The V call is TRBV7-9, the J call TRBJ2-2; tentative D call: TRBD2 (6 bases). Trimming shortened V by 4 bases and J by 6 bases, and 9 bases separated the two germline ends. Germline loops: CDR1 SEHNR, CDR2 FQNEAQ (reference sequence). There are 13 residues in the CDR3.

The genes are TRBV9 and TRBJ2-7; perhaps TRBD1 as D (5 bases). The CDR3 is 14 residues long. Per the germline V gene, CDR1 is SGDLS and CDR2 is YYNGEE. Deletions cut 0 bases from V and 3 bases from J, with 10 bases between. The CDR3 is CASSVGSGNYEQYF. The CDR3 DNA is TGTGCCAGCAGCGTAGGTTCAGGGAACTACGAGCAGTACTTC.

CDR3 protein: CASSAPGTGNYGYTF. In DNA, the CDR3 is TGTGCCAGCAGCGCTCCCGGGACTGGGAACTATGGCTACACCTTC. The rearrangement joins TRBV7-8 to TRBJ1-2; D is possibly TRBD1 (5 bases). Trimming took off 5 bases at V and 2 bases at J, with 15 bases between the two ends. This CDR3 has 15 amino acids. Germline V lookup: CDR1 SGHVS, CDR2 FQNEAQ.

This clonotype was detected only once. This chain links TRBV15 with TRBJ2-3; D unclear. V was pared by 0 bases and J by 1 base, with 8 bases between. The CDR3 contains 15 residues. Looked up from germline, CDR1 is LNHNV and CDR2 is YYDKDF (reference sequence). This CDR3 is CATSRELGGTDTQYF. CDR3 DNA: TGTGCCACCAGCAGAGAATTAGGTGGCACAGATACGCAGTATTTT.

The chain links TRBV2 to TRBJ2-1; 11 bases map to TRBD2. V shed 6 bases, J shed 6 bases, and the junction held 10 bases outside the gene matches. CDR1 SNHLY and CDR2 FYNNEI come from the germline V gene. The CDR3 contains 16 residues. The DNA for the CDR3 is TGTGCCAGCAGCGCCACTAGCGGGAGTGGGAGCAATGAGCAGTTCTTC. As protein: CASSATSGSGSNEQFF. The full variable domain, in which reference TRBV2 and TRBJ2-1 provide the parts outside the CDR3, is EPEVTQTPSHQVTQMGQEVILRCVPISNHLYFYWYRQILGQKVEFLVSFYNNEISEKSEIFDDQFSVERPDGSNFTLKIRSTKLEDSAMYFCASSATSGSGSNEQFFGPGTRLTVL.

The chain employs TRBV27 and TRBJ1-1; D is perhaps TRBD1 (6 bases). The germline V and J ends were trimmed by 6 bases and 0 bases, with 14 bases remaining between them. Germline loops: CDR1 MNHEY, CDR2 SMNVEV (reference sequence). This CDR3 comprises 15 residues. CDR3 amino acids: CASRMSGVMNTEAFF. The DNA of the CDR3 is TGTGCCAGCAGGATGTCAGGGGTCATGAACACTGAAGCTTTCTTT.

The J gene is TRBJ1-5, the V gene TRBV28; D call uncertain. The V end was cut by 5 bases, the J end by 7 bases, with 24 bases between. The germline CDR1 and CDR2 sequences are MDHEN and SYDVKM. The CDR3 has 17 residues. The CDR3 coding sequence is TGTGCCAGCAGTCTGCCACCCGGAGACGGGGTCGAGCAGCCCCAGCATTTT. Translated, it gives CASSLPPGDGVEQPQHF.

The rearrangement links TRBV6-5 to TRBJ2-5; tentatively, D is TRBD2 (5 bases). The CDR3 consists of 13 residues. Trimming shortened V by 6 bases and J by 6 bases, and 14 bases separated the two germline ends. Germline CDR1 MNHEY, CDR2 SVGAGI. The DNA for the CDR3 is TGTGCCAGCAGAGGGAGAATCCCTCAGACCCAGTACTTC. Translating gives CASRGRIPQTQYF.

This clonotype was counted a few times. This chain joins TRBV6-2 or TRBV6-3 and TRBJ2-1; D is unclear. The CDR3 length is 14 residues. Trimming shortened V by 2 bases and J by 0 bases, and 5 bases separated the two germline ends. Germline loops: CDR1 MNHEY, CDR2 SVGEGT. The CDR3 loop reads CASSYGSSYNEQFF. As DNA, the CDR3 is TGTGCCAGCAGTTACGGCAGCTCCTACAATGAGCAGTTCTTC.